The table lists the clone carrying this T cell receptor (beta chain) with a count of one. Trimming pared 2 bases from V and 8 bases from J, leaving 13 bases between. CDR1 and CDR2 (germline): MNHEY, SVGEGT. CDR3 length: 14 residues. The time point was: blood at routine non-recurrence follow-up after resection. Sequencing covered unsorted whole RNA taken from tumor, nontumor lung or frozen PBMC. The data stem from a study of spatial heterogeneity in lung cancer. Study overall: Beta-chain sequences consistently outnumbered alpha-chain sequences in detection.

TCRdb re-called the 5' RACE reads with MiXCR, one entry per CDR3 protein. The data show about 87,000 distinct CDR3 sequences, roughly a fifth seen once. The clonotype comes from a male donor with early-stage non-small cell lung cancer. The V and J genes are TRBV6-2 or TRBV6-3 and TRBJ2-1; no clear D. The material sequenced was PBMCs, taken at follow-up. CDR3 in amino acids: CASSYPAPSHEQFF. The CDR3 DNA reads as TGTGCCAGCAGTTACCCCGCACCTAGTCATGAGCAGTTCTTC.